What follows are 18 T cell receptor beta chains derived from one specimen sequenced in a study of T cells in Graves' hyperthyroidism and ophthalmopathy. Template material for amplifying TCR beta CDR3 regions consisted of RNA transcripts. Researchers ran a first-round RT-PCR on the TCR CDR3 using the HTBI primer set. Each CDR3 protein gets one entry after TCRdb re-called the multiplex PCR reads with MiXCR. The data show 400,000 to 600,000 distinct CDR3 sequences, approximately 16% seen once. Specimen: blood. These receptors were collected from a woman aged 25-40 years with Graves' ophthalmopathy.

On this clonotype itself: Mismatch with germline at one junction end may stem from a read error. The J gene is TRBJ1-6, the V gene TRBV10-3; D is ambiguous. Germline CDR1 ENHRY, CDR2 SYGVKD. The CDR3 has 15 residues. CDR3 in DNA: TGTGCCAGCAGTTACTCGAAAACCTATAATTCACCCCTCCACTTT. Its translation is CASSYSKTYNSPLHF.

This rearrangement joins TRBV25-1 to TRBJ2-1; no definite D call. The CDR3 is 13 amino acids. Germline CDR1 and CDR2: MGHDK and SYGVNS. V dropped 1 base and J dropped 9 bases, with 10 bases sitting between them. The CDR3 sequence: CASSELIGPEQFF. CDR3 DNA: TGTGCCAGCAGTGAATTGATAGGTCCTGAGCAGTTCTTC.

The gene calls are TRBV4-2 and TRBJ2-7; 8 bases agree with TRBD1. Germline-derived CDR1 and CDR2 are LGHNA and YNFKEQ. The CDR3 consists of 14 residues. J lost 5 bases, V lost 1 base, and 4 bases had no gene match. The CDR3 is CASSQGQGNNEQYF. The DNA for the CDR3 is TGTGCCAGCAGCCAAGGACAGGGGAACAACGAGCAGTACTTC.

The J gene is TRBJ1-5, the V gene TRBV19, with D possibly matching TRBD1 (5 bases). The CDR3 is made up of 15 amino acids. Germline V gene sequence: CDR1 LNHDA, CDR2 SQIVND (reference sequence). Trimming took off 8 bases at V and 2 bases at J, with 16 bases between the two ends. In nucleotides, the CDR3 is TGTGCCAGTCAGACCCAGGGTTCCGGCAATCAGCCCCAGCATTTT. This codes for CASQTQGSGNQPQHF.

The chain links TRBV7-3 to TRBJ2-2; D not resolved. The V gene lost 4 bases and the J gene lost 3 bases, with 18 bases spanning the gap. Per the germline V gene, CDR1 is SGHTA and CDR2 is FQGTGA. The CDR3 runs 17 residues. The CDR3 here is CASSSAEEIGDTGELFF. CDR3 bases: TGTGCCAGCAGCTCCGCCGAGGAGATTGGGGACACCGGGGAGCTGTTTTTT.

This clonotype was picked up many times. The chain links TRBV7-2 to TRBJ2-7; 8 nucleotides match TRBD2. The ends lost 6 bases at V and 2 bases at J; junction bases unmatched: 12. Germline-derived CDR1 and CDR2 are SGHTA and FQGNSA. The CDR3 is 16 amino acids. CDR3 nucleotide sequence: TGTGCCAGCAGTTATACGAGCGGGAGTCCCCCCTACGAGCAGTACTTC. Its protein is CASSYTSGSPPYEQYF.

CDR3 loop: CASSSGTSGGGQFF. CDR3 coding DNA: TGTGCCAGCAGCTCGGGGACTAGCGGGGGGGGGCAGTTCTTC. This chain joins TRBV12-3 or TRBV12-4 and TRBJ2-1; 16 bases line up with TRBD2. The CDR3 is made up of 14 amino acids. V lost 6 bases and J lost 12; bases outside the gene matches: 5.

This clonotype was seen only a few times. The CDR3 nucleotides are TGCAGCGCCACCCAGGGGGCTGGAGGCTACACCTTC. Residues: CSATQGAGGYTF. This rearrangement joins TRBV29-1 to TRBJ1-2; 8 bases line up with TRBD1. CDR1 and CDR2 (germline): SQVTM, ANQGSEA. V shed 7 bases and J 8 bases; nucleotides not matched to a gene: 9. The CDR3 is 12 amino acids.

The V and J genes are TRBV6-9 and TRBJ2-7, with 10 bases aligning to TRBD1. This CDR3 spans 14 amino acids. Per germline, CDR1 MNHGY and CDR2 SVAAGI. V lost 3 bases to trimming and J lost 6 bases; unmatched junction nucleotides: 5. CDR3 sequence (DNA): TGTGCCAGCAGTTACGGGACAGGGGCCACCGAGCAGTACTTC. This translates into CASSYGTGATEQYF.

This clonotype has a count of ten or more. The V gene is TRBV28, the J gene TRBJ2-7; 9 bases are shared with TRBD2. The CDR3 is 17 amino acids. Germline V gene sequence: CDR1 MDHEN, CDR2 SYDVKM. V was clipped by 2 bases and J by 6 bases; unmatched bases: 14. DNA of the CDR3: TGTGCCAGCAGTTTACCCCCGGGGCTAGCGGGAACCGGCGAGCAGTACTTC. It yields the protein CASSLPPGLAGTGEQYF.

The V gene is TRBV20-1, the J gene TRBJ2-1; no firm D call. Germline V gives CDR1 DFQATT, CDR2 SNEGSKA (reference sequence). CDR3 length: 9 amino acids. DNA for the CDR3: TGCACCCTCCCCCATGAGCAGTTCTTC. Translating gives CTLPHEQFF.

At least ten counts were recorded for this clonotype. In DNA form, the CDR3 reads TGCGCCAGCAGCATGTTAGGAAGCCGGGAGACCCAGTACTTC. It translates to CASSMLGSRETQYF. V usage is TRBV5-1 and J usage is TRBJ2-5; D is ambiguous. The germline V and J ends were trimmed by 4 bases and 5 bases, with 15 bases remaining between them. The germline CDR1 and CDR2 sequences are SGHRS and YFSETQ. CDR3 length: 14 amino acids.

About this clonotype: Given a much more abundant clone one base away, this may be a read error. The chain has TRBV11-2 and TRBJ2-7, with D maybe TRBD2 (5 bases). The CDR3 has 13 residues. CDR1 and CDR2 (germline): SGHAT, FQNNGV. V was pared by 4 bases and J by 6 bases, with 13 bases between. CDR3 nucleotides: TGTGCCAGCAGCTCCGGGATCCGGGGCGAGCAGTACTTC. It translates to CASSSGIRGEQYF.

In its sample, this clonotype was seen many times. The J gene is TRBJ2-4, the V gene TRBV28, with a possible D match to TRBD2 (5 bases). Germline V gives CDR1 MDHEN, CDR2 SYDVKM. The V gene lost 2 bases and the J gene lost 1 base, with 12 bases spanning the gap. This CDR3 region has 16 residues. CDR3 in DNA: TGTGCCAGCAGTTTAGAGGGCCTCCCGGCCAAAAACATTCAGTACTTC. It codes for CASSLEGLPAKNIQYF.

This clonotype was detected a few times. This chain uses TRBV28 with TRBJ1-2; no firm D call. Germline CDR1 MDHEN, CDR2 SYDVKM. Trimming removed 4 bases at V and 8 bases at J, with 11 bases between. CDR3 length equals 12 residues. The CDR3 protein is CASSSPTRGYTF. In DNA, the CDR3 is TGTGCCAGCAGTTCACCGACCCGAGGCTACACCTTC.

This clonotype was seen ten or more times. Here the CDR3 DNA reads TGTGCCAGCAGCTTGTCGGGACAGGGGGCAAAAGCTTTCTTT. Translation gives CASSLSGQGAKAFF. J is TRBJ1-1 and V is TRBV5-6; 12 bases fit TRBD1. Unmatched junction bases numbered 4, after V lost 1 base and J lost 9 bases. Germline CDR1 SGHDT, CDR2 YYEEEE. The CDR3 extends over 14 amino acids.

This clonotype was observed a handful of times. The CDR3 loop reads CAFLSPGLVEQFF. The CDR3 DNA reads as TGTGCCTTTCTTAGCCCAGGGCTCGTTGAGCAGTTCTTC. The chain is built from TRBV30 and TRBJ2-1; D may be TRBD1 (5 bases). Germline values: CDR1 GTSNPN, CDR2 SVGIG (reference sequence). This CDR3 contains 13 residues. V lost 7 bases and J lost 9, with 19 bases in between.

The rearrangement joins TRBV12-3 or TRBV12-4 to TRBJ1-1; maybe TRBD1 (6 bases). The CDR3 is 17 residues long. V was pared by 1 base and J by 6 bases, with 21 bases between. The CDR3 protein is CASSLVALGGAGAEAFF. The CDR3 coding sequence is TGTGCCAGCAGTTTAGTAGCCCTAGGGGGGGCGGGCGCTGAAGCTTTCTTT.